This T cell receptor beta chain was profiled in a study of blood T cell repertoires in COVID-19. Enrolled through a virtual design, the participants were between 18 and 89 years of age and came from some 25 US areas. Cohorts were assigned according to the clinical history that participants reported. Original processing methods: Reference gene primer amplification gave nucleated cell count estimates. Only in-frame clones appear in the TCRdb table, and some are missing; sequencing was by immunoSEQ multiplex PCR. V and J calls and clone size are given by that table; D and trimming were obtained from the DNA. The sample has over 200,000 clones, roughly 91% seen once. Sequenced sample: PBMCs or T cells enriched from blood (not recorded which). This clonotype was obtained from a woman in her twenties or thirties with acute COVID-19.

The CDR3 reads CASSLTSGGLTDTQYF. DNA of the CDR3: TGTGCCAGCAGCTTAACTAGCGGGGGACTTACAGATACGCAGTATTTT. V and J are TRBV7-2 and TRBJ2-3, with 11 bases lining up with TRBD2. The CDR3 has 16 amino acids. CDR1 SGHTA and CDR2 FQGNSA come from the germline V gene. V lost 2 bases, J lost 3 bases, and 4 bases stayed unmatched.